A single sample is the source of the 14 T cell receptor beta chains below, sequenced in a study of regulatory T cells in long-lasting Graves disease. HTBI primers from iRepertoire and Arm-PCR of CDR3 regions yielded the TCR beta libraries. TCRdb reprocessed the multiplex PCR reads with MiXCR, giving one entry per CDR3 protein. The sample holds 500,000 or so distinct CDR3 sequences; 15% to 20% are singletons and the top ten take more than 9%. Described time point: newly diagnosed GD, antithyroid drugs for less than 3 months. Preparation of the TCR library used RNA extracted from PBMCs. These sequences were also reported in another study, on T cells in Graves' hyperthyroidism and ophthalmopathy.

This specimen was peripheral blood mononuclear cells (PBMCs), taken at new diagnosis, from a patient treated with antithyroid drugs. These receptors all stem from a man between 40 and 49 years old with Graves disease.

The chain recombines TRBV29-1 with TRBJ2-4, with TRBD2 as a possible D gene (6 bases). Trimming took off 6 bases at V and 5 bases at J, with 8 bases between the two ends. CDR1 and CDR2 (germline): SQVTM, ANQGSEA. This CDR3 has 11 residues. CDR3 in DNA: TGCAGCGTGGGGACTCAAAACATTCAGTACTTC. Its translation: CSVGTQNIQYF.

V usage is TRBV28 and J usage is TRBJ2-7; tentatively, D is TRBD1 (6 bases). Between the trimmed V and J ends, which lost 6 bases and 3 bases, there was a span of 9 bases. This CDR3 is 12 amino acids long. Germline lookup yields CDR1 MDHEN and CDR2 SYDVKM. The CDR3 sequence is CASRKDSYEQYF. The CDR3 DNA follows: TGTGCCAGCAGGAAGGACAGCTACGAGCAGTACTTC.

This clonotype was found many times. The chain has TRBV27 and TRBJ2-1; 8 bases match TRBD2. This CDR3 region has 15 residues. Germline CDR1 reads MNHEY; CDR2 reads SMNVEV (reference sequence). Losses at the gene ends were 7 bases for V and 7 bases for J; bases not matched to a gene: 12. The CDR3 nucleotides are TGTGCCAGCACCCCCCTCGGGAGGGCCGGTAATGAGCAGTTCTTC. It yields the protein CASTPLGRAGNEQFF.

This clonotype was observed a few times. V is TRBV11-2 and J is TRBJ2-5; 9 bases line up with TRBD1. CDR3 length equals 17 residues. CDR1 is SGHAT, CDR2 FQNNGV, per germline. V lost 5 bases and J lost 1; bases outside the gene matches: 11. The CDR3 spells CASSLGQGSVSQETQYF. The CDR3, as DNA: TGTGCCAGCAGCCTCGGACAGGGGAGTGTGTCCCAAGAGACCCAGTACTTC. Full variable domain (remainder filled in from reference TRBV11-2 and TRBJ2-5): EAGVAQSPRYKIIEKRQSVAFWCNPISGHATLYWYQQILGQGPKLLIQFQNNGVVDDSQLPKDRFSAERLKGVDSTLKIQPAKLEDSAVYLCASSLGQGSVSQETQYFGPGTRLLVL.

This chain connects TRBV29-1 to TRBJ2-1; no clear D. The CDR3 extends over 11 amino acids. The germline CDR1 and CDR2 sequences are SQVTM and ANQGSEA. Trimming stripped 0 bases from V and 8 bases from J, with 5 bases between. The CDR3 DNA reads as TGCAGCGTTGAAGAGATAGATGAGCAGTTCTTC. The encoded protein is CSVEEIDEQFF.

This clonotype was seen repeatedly, ten times or more. The chain is built from TRBV15 and TRBJ2-7, with 8 positions matching TRBD1. The junction had 4 bases not matched to a gene; V was cut back by 5 bases and J by 1 base. This CDR3 is 14 amino acids long. The germline V gene has CDR1 LNHNV and CDR2 YYDKDF (reference sequence). The CDR3 DNA reads TGTGCCACCAGCGACGACAGGGGTTCCTACGAGCAGTACTTC. Its protein is CATSDDRGSYEQYF.

J is TRBJ2-1 and V is TRBV7-3; 7 nucleotides line up with TRBD2. CDR1 SGHTA and CDR2 FQGTGA come from the germline V gene. J was trimmed by 8 bases and V by 3 bases; bases with no gene match: 4. The CDR3 covers 13 residues. Written as DNA, the CDR3 is TGTGCCAGCAGCTTGGGCGGGAGCTATGAGCAGTTCTTC. Amino acid sequence: CASSLGGSYEQFF.

This clonotype was seen many times. The rearrangement joins TRBV6-1 to TRBJ2-4; D gene uncertain. The CDR3 covers 15 residues. Germline CDR1 is MNHNS and CDR2 is SASEGT. Trimming cost V 6 bases and J 0 bases, with 12 bases left between them. This CDR3 reads CASRSALVAKNIQYF. Here the CDR3 DNA reads TGTGCCAGCAGATCCGCGTTAGTAGCCAAAAACATTCAGTACTTC.

The V gene is TRBV12-5, the J gene TRBJ2-7; 7 bases line up with TRBD2. This CDR3 comprises 14 residues. The J segment lost 7 bases and the V segment lost 6 bases, leaving 12 bases of the junction unmatched. Looked up from germline, CDR1 is LGHNT and CDR2 is FRNRAP. CDR3: CASGLGGGPREQYF. The CDR3 bases are TGTGCTAGTGGCCTTGGGGGAGGGCCGAGGGAGCAGTACTTC.

This chain links TRBV9 with TRBJ2-3, with 9 positions matching TRBD2. The CDR3 loop spans 17 amino acids. J was trimmed by 2 bases and V by 0 bases; bases with no gene match: 7. Germline CDR1 is SGDLS and CDR2 is YYNGEE. The CDR3 sequence: CASSVAIGTSITDTQYF. CDR3 bases: TGTGCCAGCAGCGTAGCTATTGGGACTAGCATCACAGATACGCAGTATTTT.

There are many counts of this clonotype. The rearrangement links TRBV12-3 or TRBV12-4 to TRBJ1-4; a possible D gene is TRBD1 (6 bases). The CDR3 is 15 residues long. Trimming left V 3 bases short and J 10 bases short, with 18 bases between. CDR3 nucleotides: TGTGCCAGCAGTTTTTCTAGCAGGGGTGGCGGAAAACTGTTTTTT. This codes for CASSFSSRGGGKLFF.

The rearrangement links TRBV10-1 to TRBJ2-3; the D is unclear. Per the germline V gene, CDR1 is WNHNN and CDR2 is SYGVQD (reference sequence). The CDR3 sequence is 13 residues long. V gave up 8 bases and J gave up 2 bases, with 11 bases separating them. This chain's CDR3 is CASQDGPTDTQYF. DNA for the CDR3: TGCGCCAGCCAGGACGGGCCCACAGATACGCAGTATTTT.

The genes are TRBV12-3 or TRBV12-4 and TRBJ1-1; D is undetermined. The CDR3 contains 14 residues. The V and J ends lost 5 bases and 4 bases respectively, with 14 bases between them. CDR3 sequence reads: CASSAYSRTTEAFF. CDR3 sequence (DNA): TGTGCCAGCAGTGCTTACTCCCGGACCACTGAAGCTTTCTTT.

This clonotype was recorded at least ten times. V usage is TRBV28 and J usage is TRBJ2-7, with TRBD1 matching over 9 bases. With 3 bases clipped from V and 2 bases from J, the junction kept 5 bases outside the gene matches. Germline V lookup: CDR1 MDHEN, CDR2 SYDVKM. The CDR3 is 15 amino acids. DNA of the CDR3: TGTGCCAGCAGTTTGGGCGGGACAGGGCCCTACGAGCAGTACTTC. It codes for CASSLGGTGPYEQYF.